The 15 T cell receptor beta chains in this list originate from one sample, sequenced in a study of blood T cell repertoires in COVID-19. The assay was immunoSEQ multiplex PCR, and TCRdb's table has in-frame clones only and misses some. The sample shows tens of thousands of clones, approximately 90% of them seen only once. Specimen: peripheral blood. All receptors come from a woman of 80 years or more with acute or convalescent COVID-19.

The chain combines TRBV3-1 (or the pseudogene TRBV3-2) with TRBJ1-4, with TRBD1 identical over 11 bases. CDR3 length: 16 residues. Losses at the gene ends were 0 bases for V and 7 bases for J; bases not matched to a gene: 4. Looked up from germline, CDR1 is LGHDT and CDR2 is YNNKEL (reference sequence). CDR3 amino acids: CASSQDRTGGGEKLFF. Here the CDR3 DNA reads TGTGCCAGCAGCCAAGACCGGACAGGGGGCGGTGAAAAACTGTTTTTT.

The chain joins TRBV6-6 to TRBJ1-1; maybe TRBD1 (5 bases). The CDR3 loop spans 15 amino acids. Per the germline V gene, CDR1 is MNHNY and CDR2 is SVGAGI (reference sequence). V was pared by 5 bases and J by 8 bases, with 21 bases between. CDR3 protein: CASSRTLQEGREAFF. DNA of the CDR3: TGTGCCAGCAGTCGAACCCTACAGGAGGGTCGAGAAGCTTTCTTT.

V usage is TRBV6-2 or TRBV6-3 and J usage is TRBJ2-1, with TRBD2 identical over 9 bases. Germline-derived CDR1 and CDR2 are MNHEY and SVGEGT. There are 14 residues in the CDR3. V gave up 2 bases and J gave up 8 bases; unmatched junction bases: 4. CDR3 in DNA: TGTGCCAGCAGTTACGGCGGGAGGGCGGATGAGCAGTTCTTC. Its protein product is CASSYGGRADEQFF.

This clone was seen a single time. This sequence joins TRBV5-4 and TRBJ2-3, with 9 positions matching TRBD2. CDR1 and CDR2 (germline): SGHNT, YYREEE (reference sequence). This CDR3 spans 17 amino acids. V dropped 7 bases and J dropped 2; count of bases not matched to a gene: 14. CDR3 sequence (DNA): TGTGCCAGCTCGGGGGCTAGCGGGGCCCTGCTCACAGATACGCAGTATTTT. It translates to CASSGASGALLTDTQYF.

The chain is built from TRBV15 and TRBJ2-1; the match to TRBD2 covers 15 bases. This CDR3 is 17 amino acids long. Germline lookup yields CDR1 LNHNV and CDR2 YYDKDF (reference sequence). With 3 bases clipped from V and 5 bases from J, the junction kept 5 bases outside the gene matches. The CDR3 DNA follows: TGTGCCACCAGCAGCGGACTAGCGGGGGGGCATAACAATGAGCAGTTCTTC. As protein: CATSSGLAGGHNNEQFF.

This clone was seen once. The chain is built from TRBV5-1 and TRBJ2-3; 7 bases align to TRBD2. The V gene end was trimmed by 4 bases and the J gene end by 0 bases; junction bases not matched to a gene: 8. Germline CDR1 is SGHRS and CDR2 is YFSETQ. The length of the CDR3 is 16 residues. This CDR3 reads CASSPRAGFSTDTQYF. Written as DNA, the CDR3 is TGCGCCAGCAGCCCACGAGCGGGGTTTAGCACAGATACGCAGTATTTT.

The rearrangement links TRBV12-3 or TRBV12-4 to TRBJ2-7; the D is unclear. The ends were cut back, 1 base at V and 9 bases at J, with 7 bases in the middle. The CDR3 loop spans 11 amino acids. CDR3 bases: TGTGCCAGCAGTTTAGGTATTTGGCAGTACTTC. Amino acid sequence: CASSLGIWQYF.

The gene calls are TRBV19 and TRBJ1-1; D is perhaps TRBD1 (5 bases). Per the germline V gene, CDR1 is LNHDA and CDR2 is SQIVND (reference sequence). Trimming took 6 bases from V and 8 from J, leaving 16 bases between them. The CDR3 runs to 13 residues. CDR3 nucleotide sequence: TGTGCCAGTAGCACCACCCTACAGGTAGAAGCTTTCTTT. It translates to CASSTTLQVEAFF.

This chain uses TRBV2 with TRBJ2-5; 9 nucleotides line up with TRBD2. This CDR3 has 15 residues. With V trimmed by 2 bases and J by 5 bases, 6 bases remained unmatched. The germline V gene encodes CDR1 SNHLY and CDR2 FYNNEI. The CDR3 sequence is CASSEILAGWETQYF. In nucleotides, the CDR3 is TGTGCCAGCAGTGAAATCCTAGCGGGATGGGAGACCCAGTACTTC. Drawing the rest from reference TRBV2 and TRBJ2-5, the complete variable domain is EPEVTQTPSHQVTQMGQEVILRCVPISNHLYFYWYRQILGQKVEFLVSFYNNEISEKSEIFDDQFSVERPDGSNFTLKIRSTKLEDSAMYFCASSEILAGWETQYFGPGTRLLVL.

The chain couples TRBV24-1 to TRBJ1-5; possibly TRBD1 for D (5 bases). The CDR3 is 14 amino acids. V shed 0 bases and J shed 5 bases, with 7 bases lying between them. Germline V gene sequence: CDR1 KGHDR, CDR2 SFDVKD. The CDR3, as DNA: TGTGCCACCAGTGATTTGGACAGAGATCAGCCCCAGCATTTT. Its translation is CATSDLDRDQPQHF.

This clone was counted a single time. This rearrangement joins TRBV6-5 to TRBJ1-1; TRBD1 is a possible D gene (6 bases). The CDR3 contains 11 residues. The V end lost 7 bases, the J end lost 10 bases, and 13 bases lay between the germline ends. In germline, CDR1 is MNHEY, CDR2 SVGAGI. The CDR3 bases are TGTGCCAGCAAGACAGGAGTCGTAGCTTTCTTT. Translating gives CASKTGVVAFF.

V is TRBV11-2 and J is TRBJ1-1; 7 bases fit TRBD1. CDR1 and CDR2 (germline): SGHAT, FQNNGV. The CDR3 sequence is 14 residues long. V lost 5 bases and J lost 10; bases outside the gene matches: 13. The chain's CDR3 is CASSPRPGTVGAFF. DNA for the CDR3: TGTGCCAGCAGCCCACGCCCCGGGACAGTGGGAGCTTTCTTT.

V is TRBV18 and J is TRBJ1-4, with D possibly TRBD1 on 5 matching bases. This CDR3 is 14 amino acids long. Between the trimmed V and J ends, which lost 3 bases and 7 bases, there was a span of 12 bases. Germline-derived CDR1 and CDR2 are KGHSH and LQKENI. DNA for the CDR3: TGTGCCAGCTCACCTCGTCAAAGGGGTGAAAAACTGTTTTTT. Translated, it gives CASSPRQRGEKLFF.

The chain has TRBV7-2 and TRBJ2-1; 9 positions match TRBD2. The J segment lost 9 bases and the V segment lost 0 bases, leaving 6 bases of the junction unmatched. CDR3 length equals 15 residues. Germline CDR1 and CDR2: SGHTA and FQGNSA. CDR3 DNA sequence: TGTGCCAGCAGCTTAGCTAGCGGGAGATCCGGTGAGCAGTTCTTC. Protein: CASSLASGRSGEQFF.

The chain joins TRBV7-7 to TRBJ2-5, with a tentative D call TRBD2 (6 bases). CDR1 is SSHAT, CDR2 FNYEAQ, per germline (reference sequence). V was trimmed by 5 bases and J by 1 base, leaving 11 bases between them. The CDR3 has 14 amino acids. For the CDR3, the DNA is TGTGCCAGCAGCCGGGGGAGTTTCCAAGAGACCCAGTACTTC. It encodes CASSRGSFQETQYF.